This is a list of T cell receptor beta chains from one sample in a study of a mutant IDH1 vaccine in newly diagnosed glioma. Generated by immunoSEQ multiplex PCR, the TCRdb table keeps only in-frame clones and is missing some. The data show tens of thousands of clones, around 87% seen once. Antigen specificity for these receptors is unknown. Sequences were derived from PBMCs, sampled from a glioma patient whose treatment included an IDH1 peptide vaccine. The receptors were gathered from a man younger than 45 with glioma. Each CDR3 is given with its conserved first and last residue. Each record gives: V gene, clone size, CDR3 protein. Size is stated for part of the rows, as once, few or many counts, or as a class when the clone is expanded.

V: TRBV27; size: NA; CDR3: CASSPLRGRVGEKLFF
V: TRBV6-6; size: NA; CDR3: CASSNTPGYSQPQHF
V: TRBV5-5; size: NA; CDR3: CASSFGTAGEAFF
V: TRBV6-5; size: NA; CDR3: CASTFNRGGTEAFF
V: TRBV4-1; size: NA; CDR3: CASSPVSGPTTYEQYF
V: TRBV15; size: NA; CDR3: CATSRQGGYTF
V: TRBV9; size: NA; CDR3: CASSVRTGLSEQYF
V: TRBV28; size: NA; CDR3: CASSSPRGLTGELFF
V: TRBV11-2; size: NA; CDR3: CASSFYNRRDYNEQFF
V: TRBV7-3; size: NA; CDR3: CASSSPGDSGNTIYF
V: TRBV2; size: NA; CDR3: CASSEVGMNTEAFF
V: TRBV6-6; size: once; CDR3: CASSPGEELEQYF
V: TRBV5-1; size: NA; CDR3: CASSPDARNTEAFF
V: TRBV28; size: once; CDR3: CASSLRTLGDEQFF
V: TRBV5-8; size: NA; CDR3: CASSPGASGRGTQYF
V: TRBV30; size: NA; CDR3: CASPGEEGPRNGYTF
V: TRBV5-5; size: NA; CDR3: CASSPRGQGSGDGYTF
V: TRBV28; size: NA; CDR3: CASSLATGDNNEQFF
V: TRBV7-8; size: NA; CDR3: CASSTAGYDYTF
V: TRBV5-1; size: once; CDR3: CASSLGGFGGNGYTF
V: TRBV28; size: NA; CDR3: CASSWGPQVTYEQYF
V: TRBV7-9; size: NA; CDR3: CASSWSGGADTQYF
V: TRBV28; size: NA; CDR3: CAAHGRTTYEQYF
V: TRBV5-1; size: NA; CDR3: CASSLDRIRETQYF
V: TRBV7-8; size: NA; CDR3: CASSLGTSDEQYF
V: TRBV4-1; size: NA; CDR3: CASSQDTEYRGHPDSPLHF
V: TRBV2; size: NA; CDR3: CASFHLAVFDGEQFF